This T cell receptor (beta chain) was captured by sequencing in a study of T-cell reconstitution after alpha-beta-depleted transplantation in children. Trimming stripped 4 bases from V and 14 bases from J, with 12 bases between. Germline lookup yields CDR1 SNHLY and CDR2 FYNNEI. The CDR3 has 11 residues. A library of TCRbeta sequences, prepared with unique molecular identifiers, was generated. TCRdb called the PCR reads again in MiXCR, with one record for every CDR3 protein. The sample carries about 980,000 distinct CDR3 sequences, under 30% recorded once. The gene calls are TRBV2 and TRBJ2-1; D is unresolved. This TCR derives from a boy under three years old who had a stem cell transplant for SCID, so the T cells may come from the graft donor. The material was PBMCs, mostly from graft donor cells, obtained 360 days after TCRalphabeta/CD19-depleted stem cell transplant. The CDR3, as DNA: TGTGCCAGCAGTGTCGAGGTTTTAGAGTTCTTC. Amino acids: CASSVEVLEFF.